The entry below gives a single T cell receptor beta chain sequence along with its context. Its target is unknown. PCR used 60 Vbeta primers and 13 Jbeta primers. The assay was immunoSEQ multiplex PCR, and TCRdb's table has in-frame clones only and misses some. In all, the sample yields 150,000 to 200,000 clones. This entry comes from a study of cytomegalovirus exposure and HLA in healthy donors. The ends were cut back, 3 bases at V and 4 bases at J, with 19 bases in the middle. The V gene's germline CDR1 is LNHDA and CDR2 SQIVND (reference sequence). CDR3 length: 18 residues. Study results and limitations: For most TCR beta V segments, an earlier analysis put the productive rate at about 90% or about 30% of the time. TCR beta sequences reportedly predicted most subjects' HLA-A and HLA-B alleles accurately.

Material: PBMCs. The chain links TRBV19 to TRBJ2-6; possible D gene TRBD2, 6 bases. This TCR was recovered from a woman aged 55-75 years in good health and CMV-seronegative. The CDR3 loop is CASSIGGTDPTGANVLTF. The DNA of the CDR3 is TGTGCCAGTAGTATCGGAGGGACGGACCCCACCGGGGCCAACGTCCTGACTTTC.